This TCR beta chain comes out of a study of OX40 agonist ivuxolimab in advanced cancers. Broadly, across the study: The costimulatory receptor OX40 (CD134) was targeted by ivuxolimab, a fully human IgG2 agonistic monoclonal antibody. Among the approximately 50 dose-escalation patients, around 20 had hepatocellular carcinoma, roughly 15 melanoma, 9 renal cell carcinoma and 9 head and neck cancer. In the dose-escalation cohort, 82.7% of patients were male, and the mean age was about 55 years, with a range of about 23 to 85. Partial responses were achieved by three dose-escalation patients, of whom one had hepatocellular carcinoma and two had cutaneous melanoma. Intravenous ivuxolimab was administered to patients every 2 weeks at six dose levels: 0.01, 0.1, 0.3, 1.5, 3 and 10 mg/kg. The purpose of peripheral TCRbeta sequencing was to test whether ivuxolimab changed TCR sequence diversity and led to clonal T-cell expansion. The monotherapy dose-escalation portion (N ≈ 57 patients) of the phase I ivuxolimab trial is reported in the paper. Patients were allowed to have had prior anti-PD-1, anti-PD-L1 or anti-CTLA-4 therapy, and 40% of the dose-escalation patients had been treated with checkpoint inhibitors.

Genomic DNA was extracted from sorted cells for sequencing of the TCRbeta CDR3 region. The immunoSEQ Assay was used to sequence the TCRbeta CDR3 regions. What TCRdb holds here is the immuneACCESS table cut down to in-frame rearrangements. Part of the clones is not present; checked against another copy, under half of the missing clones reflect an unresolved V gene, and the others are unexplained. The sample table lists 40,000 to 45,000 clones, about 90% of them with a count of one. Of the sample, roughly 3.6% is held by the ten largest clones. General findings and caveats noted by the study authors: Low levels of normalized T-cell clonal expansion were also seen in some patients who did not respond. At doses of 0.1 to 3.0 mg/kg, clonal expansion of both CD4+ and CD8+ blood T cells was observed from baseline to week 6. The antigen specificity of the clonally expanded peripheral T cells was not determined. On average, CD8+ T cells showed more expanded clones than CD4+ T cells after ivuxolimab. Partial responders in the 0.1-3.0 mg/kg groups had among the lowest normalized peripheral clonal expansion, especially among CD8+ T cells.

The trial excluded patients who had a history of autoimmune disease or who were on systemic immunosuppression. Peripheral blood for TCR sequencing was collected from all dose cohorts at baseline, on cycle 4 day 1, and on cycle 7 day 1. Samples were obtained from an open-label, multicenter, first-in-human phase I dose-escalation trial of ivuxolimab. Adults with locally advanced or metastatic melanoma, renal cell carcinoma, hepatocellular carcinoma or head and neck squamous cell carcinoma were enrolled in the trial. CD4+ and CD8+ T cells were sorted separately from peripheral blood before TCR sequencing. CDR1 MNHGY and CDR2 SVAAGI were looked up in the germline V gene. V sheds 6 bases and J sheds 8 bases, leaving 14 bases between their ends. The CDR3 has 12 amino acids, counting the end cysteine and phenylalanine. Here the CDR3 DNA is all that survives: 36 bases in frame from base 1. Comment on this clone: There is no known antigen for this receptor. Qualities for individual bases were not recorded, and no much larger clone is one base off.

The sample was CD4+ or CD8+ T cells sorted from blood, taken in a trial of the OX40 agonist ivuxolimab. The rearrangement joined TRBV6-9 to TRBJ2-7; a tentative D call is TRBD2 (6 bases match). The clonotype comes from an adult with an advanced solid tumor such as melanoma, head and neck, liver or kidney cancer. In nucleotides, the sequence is TGTGCCAGCAGCCCGGAGGAGGGCAAGCAGTACTTC. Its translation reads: CASSPEEGKQYF.